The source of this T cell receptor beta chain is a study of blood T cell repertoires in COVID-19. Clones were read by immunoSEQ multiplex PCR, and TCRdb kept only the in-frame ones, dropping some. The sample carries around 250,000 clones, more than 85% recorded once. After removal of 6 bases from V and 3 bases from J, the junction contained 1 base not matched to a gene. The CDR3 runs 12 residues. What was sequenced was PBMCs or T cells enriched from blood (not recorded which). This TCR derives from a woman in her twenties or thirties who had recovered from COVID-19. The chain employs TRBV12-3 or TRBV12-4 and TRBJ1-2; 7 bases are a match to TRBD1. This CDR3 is CASSGQDYGYTF. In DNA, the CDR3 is TGTGCCAGCAGCGGACAGGACTATGGCTACACCTTC.